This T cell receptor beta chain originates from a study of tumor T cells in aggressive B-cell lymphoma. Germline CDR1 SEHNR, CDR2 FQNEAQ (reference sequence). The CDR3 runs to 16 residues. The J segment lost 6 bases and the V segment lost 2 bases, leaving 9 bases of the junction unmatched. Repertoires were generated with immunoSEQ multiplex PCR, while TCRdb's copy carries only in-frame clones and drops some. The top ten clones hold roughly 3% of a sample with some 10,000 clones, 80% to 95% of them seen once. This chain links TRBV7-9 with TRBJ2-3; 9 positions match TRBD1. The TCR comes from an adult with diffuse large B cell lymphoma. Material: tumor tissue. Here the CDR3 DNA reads TGTGCCAGCAGCTTATCCGGGACAGGGTATACGGATACGCAGTATTTT. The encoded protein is CASSLSGTGYTDTQYF.